This T cell receptor beta chain was identified in a study of CD8 T cells in ankylosing spondylitis. Overall study results and limits: Among TCR beta sequences, a motif of about 8 highly homologous variants appeared characteristic of ankylosing spondylitis blood. Disease-associated clonotypes exhibited CD8+ identity and were relatively infrequent in peripheral blood. Significant enrichment of disease-linked clones was reportedly seen in matched ankylosing spondylitis synovial fluid.

This CDR3 is 12 amino acids long. A note on this clonotype: The antigen is unknown.

For TCR beta, libraries came from quantitative 5'-RACE with molecular barcodes. TCRdb re-called the 5' RACE reads through MiXCR, storing one row per CDR3 protein. The profile shows fewer than 500,000 distinct CDR3 sequences, under 25% of them singletons. The specimen sequenced was blood, either unsorted or a sorted T cell fraction (not recorded which). The chain links TRBV21-1 to TRBJ1-1; the D call TRBD1 from the table was never checked on the DNA. TRBV21-1 is a pseudogene locus. This clonotype originated in a male donor with ankylosing spondylitis. The CDR3 sequence: CAIIGQLEGGFF. CDR3 sequence (DNA): TGTGCCATAATTGGACAGTTAGAAGGGGGTTTCTTT.